This T cell receptor beta chain was captured in a study of blood T cell repertoires in COVID-19. Looking at the study overall: COVID-19 samples, acute and convalescent, were from the United States, Italy and Spain.

There are 16 residues in the CDR3. V dropped 5 bases and J dropped 3; count of bases not matched to a gene: 7. Germline-derived CDR1 and CDR2 are MNHNY and SVGAGI (reference sequence). Method: immunoSEQ multiplex PCR; TCRdb's copy keeps in-frame clones and lacks some. The table lists 95,000 to 100,000 clones, 85% of them singletons. This chain joins TRBV6-6 and TRBJ2-2, with 9 bases aligning to TRBD2. Material for sequencing was peripheral blood. The TCR comes from a woman in her sixties or seventies with active or convalescent COVID-19. CDR3 DNA: TGTGCCAGCAGTCGATCGACTAGCGGATACACCGGGGAGCTGTTTTTT. It translates to CASSRSTSGYTGELFF.